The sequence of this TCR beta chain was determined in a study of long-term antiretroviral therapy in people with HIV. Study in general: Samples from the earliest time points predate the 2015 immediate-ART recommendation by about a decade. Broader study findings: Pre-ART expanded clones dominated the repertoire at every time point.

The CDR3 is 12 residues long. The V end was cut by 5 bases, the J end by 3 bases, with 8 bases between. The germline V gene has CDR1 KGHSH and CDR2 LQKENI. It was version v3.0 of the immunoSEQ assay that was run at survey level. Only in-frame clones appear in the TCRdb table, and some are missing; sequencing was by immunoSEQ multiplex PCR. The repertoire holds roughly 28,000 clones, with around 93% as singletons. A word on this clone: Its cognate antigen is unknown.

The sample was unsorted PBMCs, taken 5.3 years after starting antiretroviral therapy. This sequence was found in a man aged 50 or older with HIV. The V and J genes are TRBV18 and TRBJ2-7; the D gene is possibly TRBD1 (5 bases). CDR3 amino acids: CASSGRDYEQYF. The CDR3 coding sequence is TGTGCCAGCTCAGGCAGGGACTACGAGCAGTACTTC.